This T cell receptor (beta chain) was retrieved from a study of T cells after yellow fever vaccination. Study context: Preparation used SMART-Seq v4 Ultra Low Input for the low-cell-number fractions.

Points from the study as a whole: From the bulk population, abundant clonotypes could contaminate and appear within FACS-sorted repertoires. The booster saw the reappearance of most primary-vaccination clones (96% CD4, around 88% CD8).

Making TCR cDNA involved 5'RACE template switching, which added UMIs and a universal primer site. TCRdb reanalysed the 5' RACE reads using MiXCR and keeps one entry per CDR3 protein. Of approximately 340,000 distinct CDR3 sequences in the sample, about 9.5% were seen once. The V end was cut by 3 bases, the J end by 6 bases, with 9 bases between. Germline values: CDR1 MGHRA, CDR2 YSYEKL. The CDR3 runs 13 residues. This clonotype came up many times. Its antigen is undetermined. This rearrangement joins TRBV4-1 to TRBJ1-3; D is ambiguous. Sequenced here: PBMCs, sampled on the day of the first yellow fever vaccination. The sequence came from a man aged 18 to 29 who received the YFV17D yellow fever vaccine. This CDR3 is CASSQGSENTIYF. The DNA for the CDR3 is TGCGCCAGCAGCCAGGGAAGCGAAAACACCATATATTTT.